The 15 T cell receptor beta chains listed next were all sequenced from one sample in a study of blood T cell repertoires in COVID-19. Only in-frame clones appear in the TCRdb table, and some are missing; sequencing was by immunoSEQ multiplex PCR. In the table there are more than 85,000 clones, approximately 82% of which are singletons. The sample taken for sequencing was peripheral blood. These receptors were taken from a man in his sixties with active or convalescent COVID-19.

V is TRBV28 and J is TRBJ2-7, with 7 bases lining up with TRBD1. CDR3 length: 13 residues. Germline V CDR1 and CDR2: MDHEN, SYDVKM. V lost 10 bases to trimming and J lost 7 bases; unmatched junction nucleotides: 13. CDR3 sequence: CAIQGEWGGEQYF. The DNA of the CDR3 is TGTGCCATCCAGGGGGAGTGGGGCGGGGAGCAGTACTTC.

The V call is TRBV5-1, the J call TRBJ1-2; 7 bases match TRBD1. From germline, CDR1 is SGHRS and CDR2 YFSETQ. The CDR3 extends over 15 amino acids. Germline trimming cut 4 bases from V and 4 bases from J; bases unmatched to any gene: 10. The CDR3 sequence: CASSPTTGILYGYTF. In nucleotides, the CDR3 is TGCGCCAGCAGCCCTACGACAGGGATACTCTATGGCTACACCTTC. Using reference TRBV5-1 and TRBJ1-2 for the parts outside the CDR3, the full variable domain is KAGVTQTPRYLIKTRGQQVTLSCSPISGHRSVSWYQQTPGQGLQFLFEYFSETQRNKGNFPGRFSGRQFSNSRSEMNVSTLELGDSALYLCASSPTTGILYGYTFGSGTRLTVV.

J is TRBJ2-7 and V is TRBV6-5; no clear D. The V end lost 0 bases, the J end lost 4 bases, and 10 bases lay between the germline ends. The CDR3 loop spans 14 amino acids. CDR1 and CDR2 from the germline V gene are MNHEY and SVGAGI. CDR3 amino acids: CASSYSLSTYEQYF. The CDR3 coding sequence is TGTGCCAGCAGTTACTCCCTAAGTACTTACGAGCAGTACTTC.

The chain joins TRBV27 to TRBJ1-4; 12 nucleotides agree with TRBD1. The CDR3 covers 15 residues. Unmatched junction bases numbered 8, after V lost 5 bases and J lost 10 bases. CDR1 is MNHEY and CDR2 is SMNVEV in the germline V gene (reference sequence). CDR3 loop: CASSIAGQGAGKLFF. The CDR3 nucleotides read TGTGCCAGCAGTATCGCGGGACAGGGGGCAGGAAAACTGTTTTTT.

In this sample, this clone turned up a few times. The V call is TRBV10-3, the J call TRBJ1-4, with TRBD1 as a possible D gene (5 bases). V lost 6 bases, J lost 2 bases, and 10 bases lay in between. This CDR3 spans 14 amino acids. Per the germline V gene, CDR1 is ENHRY and CDR2 is SYGVKD. The CDR3 loop is CAIRSGGTNEKLFF. In DNA, the CDR3 is TGTGCCATCAGGTCGGGGGGGACTAATGAAAAACTGTTTTTT.

This clone was picked up many times. J is TRBJ1-1 and V is TRBV19, with D possibly being TRBD1 (5 bases). From germline, CDR1 is LNHDA and CDR2 SQIVND (reference sequence). The CDR3 runs to 12 residues. The germline V and J ends were trimmed by 3 bases and 7 bases, with 9 bases remaining between them. CDR3 in amino acids: CASSMQGIEAFF. Written as DNA, the CDR3 is TGTGCCAGTAGTATGCAGGGTATTGAAGCTTTCTTT.

This clone was counted ten times or more. DNA of the CDR3: TGTGCCACCAGTGATTTGGAGGCCGGGGAGCTGTTTTTT. This sequence encodes CATSDLEAGELFF. V and J are TRBV24-1 and TRBJ2-2, with D uncertain. The CDR3 length is 13 residues. The ends were cut back, 0 bases at V and 6 bases at J, with 4 bases in the middle. Germline V gene data show CDR1 as KGHDR and CDR2 as SFDVKD.

This clone was counted a single time. CDR3 DNA sequence: TGTGCCAGCAGTTTTAGCGGGAACGACTACAATGAGCAGTTCTTC. Protein sequence: CASSFSGNDYNEQFF. The chain uses TRBV11-2 and TRBJ2-1, with 8 bases lining up with TRBD2. CDR1 and CDR2 from the germline V gene are SGHAT and FQNNGV. V lost 6 bases, J lost 3 bases, and 7 bases stayed unmatched. The CDR3 covers 15 residues.

This clone was counted between two and nine times. The V call is TRBV11-3, the J call TRBJ2-1; TRBD1 agrees at 8 bases. The CDR3 has 14 amino acids. CDR1 and CDR2 from the germline V gene are SGHNT and YENEEA. V gave up 5 bases and J gave up 9 bases; unmatched junction bases: 9. This chain's CDR3 is CASSPRRQGTEQFF. DNA of the CDR3: TGTGCCAGCAGCCCACGGAGACAGGGGACTGAGCAGTTCTTC.

This rearrangement joins TRBV7-9 to TRBJ1-1; 8 bases are shared with TRBD1. The CDR3 loop spans 13 amino acids. Looked up from germline, CDR1 is SEHNR and CDR2 is FQNEAQ (reference sequence). Losses at the gene ends were 5 bases for V and 6 bases for J; bases not matched to a gene: 5. The DNA for the CDR3 is TGTGCCAGCAGCAACTCGGGACAGGCTGAAGCTTTCTTT. Translation gives CASSNSGQAEAFF.

The V call is TRBV20-1, the J call TRBJ2-1; possibly TRBD2 for D (5 bases). Germline CDR1 is DFQATT and CDR2 is SNEGSKA (reference sequence). CDR3 size: 11 residues. V was clipped by 4 bases and J by 10 bases, with 11 bases between them. CDR3 protein: CSAKLVPEQFF. The DNA of the CDR3 is TGCAGTGCTAAACTAGTACCCGAGCAGTTCTTC.

The chain joins TRBV25-1 to TRBJ2-3; 8 nucleotides match TRBD1. Losses at the gene ends were 10 bases for V and 5 bases for J; bases not matched to a gene: 11. From germline, CDR1 is MGHDK and CDR2 SYGVNS. The CDR3 extends over 14 amino acids. The CDR3 protein is CATQGAGHEDTQYF. CDR3 coding DNA: TGTGCCACCCAGGGGGCGGGACATGAAGATACGCAGTATTTT.

The chain combines TRBV7-3 with TRBJ2-2; TRBD2 agrees at 9 bases. From germline, CDR1 is SGHTA and CDR2 FQGTGA. V lost 5 bases and J lost 5; bases outside the gene matches: 6. The CDR3 has 15 residues. CDR3 amino acids: CASSPLAGSTGELFF. The CDR3 nucleotides read TGTGCCAGCAGCCCCCTAGCGGGATCGACCGGGGAGCTGTTTTTT. Full variable domain (missing parts from reference TRBV7-3 and TRBJ2-2): GAGVSQTPSNKVTEKGKYVELRCDPISGHTALYWYRQSLGQGPEFLIYFQGTGAADDSGLPNDRFFAVRPEGSVSTLKIQRTERGDSAVYLCASSPLAGSTGELFFGEGSRLTVL.

V gene TRBV5-1 combines with J gene TRBJ2-1; 10 bases fit TRBD2. CDR1 is SGHRS, CDR2 YFSETQ, per germline. V shed 1 base and J 8 bases; nucleotides not matched to a gene: 9. This CDR3 has 16 residues. The CDR3 here is CASSLRGLAGVDEQFF. For the CDR3, the DNA is TGCGCCAGCAGCTTGAGGGGGCTAGCGGGAGTAGATGAGCAGTTCTTC.

The chain recombines TRBV6-5 with TRBJ2-2; D uncertain. The CDR3 runs to 16 residues. Germline assignment: CDR1 MNHEY and CDR2 SVGAGI. Trimming stripped 0 bases from V and 5 bases from J, with 13 bases between. CDR3 sequence (DNA): TGTGCCAGCAGTTACTCGTTCGTAGAAAAAACCGGGGAGCTGTTTTTT. Translating gives CASSYSFVEKTGELFF.